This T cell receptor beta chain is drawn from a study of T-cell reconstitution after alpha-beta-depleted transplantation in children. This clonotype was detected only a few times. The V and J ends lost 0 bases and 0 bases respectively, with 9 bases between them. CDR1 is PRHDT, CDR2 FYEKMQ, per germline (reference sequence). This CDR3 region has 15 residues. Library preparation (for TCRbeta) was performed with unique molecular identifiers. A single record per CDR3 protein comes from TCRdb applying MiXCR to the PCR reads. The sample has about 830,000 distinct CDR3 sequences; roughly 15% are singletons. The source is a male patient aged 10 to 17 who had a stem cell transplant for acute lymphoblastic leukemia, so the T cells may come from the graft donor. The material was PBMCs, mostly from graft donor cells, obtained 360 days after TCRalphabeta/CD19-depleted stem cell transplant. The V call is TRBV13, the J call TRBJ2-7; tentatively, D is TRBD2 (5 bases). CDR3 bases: TGTGCCAGCAGCTTAGGTGCGGGTTTCTCCTACGAGCAGTACTTC. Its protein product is CASSLGAGFSYEQYF. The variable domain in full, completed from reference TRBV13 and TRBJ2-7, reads AAGVIQSPRHLIKEKRETATLKCYPIPRHDTVYWYQQGPGQDPQFLISFYEKMQSDKGSIPDRFSAQQFSDYHSELNMSSLELGDSALYFCASSLGAGFSYEQYFGPGTRLTVT.